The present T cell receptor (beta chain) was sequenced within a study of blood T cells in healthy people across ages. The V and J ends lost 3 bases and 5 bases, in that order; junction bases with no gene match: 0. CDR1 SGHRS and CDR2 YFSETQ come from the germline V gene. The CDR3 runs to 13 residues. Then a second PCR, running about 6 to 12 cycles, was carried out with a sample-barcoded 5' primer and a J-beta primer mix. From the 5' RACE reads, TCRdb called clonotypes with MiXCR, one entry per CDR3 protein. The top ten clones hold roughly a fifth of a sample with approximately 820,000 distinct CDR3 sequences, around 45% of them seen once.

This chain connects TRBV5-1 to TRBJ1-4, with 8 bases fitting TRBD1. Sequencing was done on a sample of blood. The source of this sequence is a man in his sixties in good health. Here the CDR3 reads CASSSGGNEKLFF. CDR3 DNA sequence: TGCGCCAGCAGCTCAGGGGGCAATGAAAAACTGTTTTTT.